A selection of T cell receptor beta chains follows, all from one sample in a study of Ad26.COV2.S vaccination and SARS-CoV-2 variants. The assay was immunoSEQ multiplex PCR, and TCRdb's table has in-frame clones only and misses some. This sample carries hundreds of thousands of clones, about 87% of them seen once, and the ten largest clones take 6.4%. Sequenced material: peripheral blood, taken in a trial of Ad26.COV2.S vaccine versus placebo. The receptors originated from a person between 18 and 65 years old who received the Ad26.COV2.S COVID-19 vaccine or a placebo. CDR3s include the opening cysteine and the closing phenylalanine or tryptophan. D genes are given only for firm matches. Clone size appears in some rows only: once, few, many, or a class for an expanded clone.

size	J	length	D	V	DNA	CDR3
once	TRBJ1-6	12	NA	TRBV13	TGTGCCAGCAGCTTAGGGTCTTCACCCCTCCACTTT	CASSLGSSPLHF
NA	TRBJ2-1	15	NA	TRBV6-2/TRBV6-3	TGTGCCAGCAGTGGTCCTGACCGCTCCTACAATGAGCAGTTCTTC	CASSGPDRSYNEQFF
NA	TRBJ2-3	12	NA	TRBV29-1	TGCAGCGTTGGTGACTCCGCGGATACGCAGTATTTT	CSVGDSADTQYF
NA	TRBJ1-2	12	NA	TRBV29-1	TGCAGCGTTGACGGTGTCAACTATGGCTACACCTTC	CSVDGVNYGYTF
once	TRBJ2-1	18	NA	TRBV4-1	TGCGCCAGCAGCCAGGATCCTTCTGGGGAGGTCCCGCGCAATGAGCAGTTCTTC	CASSQDPSGEVPRNEQFF
NA	TRBJ2-3	13	NA	TRBV4-1	TGCGCCAGCAGCCACCAGGGTACAGATACGCAGTATTTT	CASSHQGTDTQYF
NA	TRBJ2-7	14	TRBD1	TRBV5-1	TGCGCCAGCAGCTTGGAGGGACAGAACTACGAGCAGTACTTC	CASSLEGQNYEQYF
NA	TRBJ1-4	11	NA	TRBV19	TGTGCCAGTAGTATAAGGGAAAAACTGTTTTTT	CASSIREKLFF
NA	TRBJ2-3	15	TRBD2	TRBV6-5	TGTGCCAGCAGTCGGTCTAGCGGAGGGGCAGATACGCAGTATTTT	CASSRSSGGADTQYF
NA	TRBJ1-5	15	TRBD1	TRBV7-9	TGTGCCAGCAGCGACACCGGGACAGGGATTCAGCCCCAGCATTTT	CASSDTGTGIQPQHF
once	TRBJ1-1	14	NA	TRBV7-3	TGTGCCAGCAGCTTGGGCAGTCGGGACACTGAAGCTTTCTTT	CASSLGSRDTEAFF
NA	TRBJ2-7	13	NA	TRBV6-5	TGTGCCAGCAACCCTTCGGGGACCGGAGAGCAGTACTTC	CASNPSGTGEQYF
NA	TRBJ1-6	20	TRBD1	TRBV30	TGTGCCTGGAGTGTACGAGTAGGCCTCAGGGGGACCTCCTATAATTCACCCCTCCACTTT	CAWSVRVGLRGTSYNSPLHF
NA	TRBJ2-7	16	NA	TRBV7-2	TGTGCCAGCACCCCACTCCCCCGGCAATACCTCTACGAGCAGTACTTC	CASTPLPRQYLYEQYF
NA	TRBJ2-2	16	TRBD1	TRBV27	TGTGCCAGCAGTTTCGCCCCGGGACAGGTCGCCGGGGAGCTGTTTTTT	CASSFAPGQVAGELFF
once	TRBJ2-2	17	NA	TRBV7-2	TGTGCCAGCAGCTTACGCCTTAGGGGTGTGATCACCGGGGAGCTGTTTTTT	CASSLRLRGVITGELFF